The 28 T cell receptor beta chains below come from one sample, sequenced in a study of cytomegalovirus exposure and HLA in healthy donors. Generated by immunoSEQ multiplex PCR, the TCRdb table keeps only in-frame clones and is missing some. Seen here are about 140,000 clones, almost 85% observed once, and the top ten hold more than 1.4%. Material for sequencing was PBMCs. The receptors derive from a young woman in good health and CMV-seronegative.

The CDR3 nucleotides are TGCGCCAGCAGGAACCTGGGGGGGGACGAAAAACTGTTTTTT. It yields the protein CASRNLGGDEKLFF. This rearrangement joins TRBV10-2 to TRBJ1-4; the D gene is possibly TRBD1 (5 bases). The CDR3 is 14 residues long. Germline V lookup: CDR1 WSHSY, CDR2 SAAADI. Trimming took 6 bases from V and 8 from J, leaving 16 bases between them.

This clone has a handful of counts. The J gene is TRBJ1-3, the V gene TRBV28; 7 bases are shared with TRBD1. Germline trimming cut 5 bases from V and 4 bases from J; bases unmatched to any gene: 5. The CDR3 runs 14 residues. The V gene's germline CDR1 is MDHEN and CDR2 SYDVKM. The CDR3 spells CASSPTGRGNTIYF. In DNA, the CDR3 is TGTGCCAGCAGTCCGACAGGGAGGGGAAACACCATATATTTT.

CDR3 bases: TGTGCCAGCAGTTTTAATAATTCACCCCTCCACTTT. Encoded protein: CASSFNNSPLHF. This chain connects TRBV27 to TRBJ1-6; unclear D gene. Trimming left V 3 bases short and J 5 bases short, with 2 bases between. The CDR3 length is 12 residues. Germline V gene lookup returns CDR1 MNHEY and CDR2 SMNVEV (reference sequence).

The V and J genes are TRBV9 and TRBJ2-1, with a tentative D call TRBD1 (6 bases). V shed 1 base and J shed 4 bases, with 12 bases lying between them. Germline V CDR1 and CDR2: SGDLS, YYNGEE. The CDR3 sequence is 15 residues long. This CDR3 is CASSVRPGAYNEQFF. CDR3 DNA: TGTGCCAGCAGCGTAAGGCCAGGGGCGTACAATGAGCAGTTCTTC.

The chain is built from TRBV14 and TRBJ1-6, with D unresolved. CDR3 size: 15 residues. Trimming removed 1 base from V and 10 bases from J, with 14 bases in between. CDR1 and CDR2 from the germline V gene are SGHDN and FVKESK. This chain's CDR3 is CASSQGPAAGSPLHF. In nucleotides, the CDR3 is TGTGCCAGCAGCCAAGGACCGGCGGCTGGCTCACCCCTCCACTTT.

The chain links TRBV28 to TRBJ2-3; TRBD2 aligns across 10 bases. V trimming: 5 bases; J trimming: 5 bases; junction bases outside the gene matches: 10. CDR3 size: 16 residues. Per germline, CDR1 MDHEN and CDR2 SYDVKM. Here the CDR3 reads CASSSGGVSSRDTQYF. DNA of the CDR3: TGTGCCAGCAGTAGCGGGGGGGTCAGTTCTCGAGATACGCAGTATTTT.

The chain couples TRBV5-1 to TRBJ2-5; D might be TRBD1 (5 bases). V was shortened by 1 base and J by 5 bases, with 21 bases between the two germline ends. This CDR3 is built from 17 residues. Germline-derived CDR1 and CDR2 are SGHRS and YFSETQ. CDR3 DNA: TGCGCCAGCAGCTTGAACCCCGCGGCAGGGCGTTTGGAGACCCAGTACTTC. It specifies CASSLNPAAGRLETQYF.

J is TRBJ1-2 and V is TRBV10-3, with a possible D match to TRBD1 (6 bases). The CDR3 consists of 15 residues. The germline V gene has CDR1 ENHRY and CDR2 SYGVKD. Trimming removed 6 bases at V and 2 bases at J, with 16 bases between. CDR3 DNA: TGTGCCATCAGAAAGAGTGGACAGTCCAACTATGGCTACACCTTC. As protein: CAIRKSGQSNYGYTF.

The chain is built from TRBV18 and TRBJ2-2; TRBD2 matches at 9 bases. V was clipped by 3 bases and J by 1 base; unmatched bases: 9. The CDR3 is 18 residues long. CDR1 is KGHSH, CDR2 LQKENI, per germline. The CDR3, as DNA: TGTGCCAGCTCACCTACGACTAGCGGCCCCTGGAACACCGGGGAGCTGTTTTTT. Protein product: CASSPTTSGPWNTGELFF.

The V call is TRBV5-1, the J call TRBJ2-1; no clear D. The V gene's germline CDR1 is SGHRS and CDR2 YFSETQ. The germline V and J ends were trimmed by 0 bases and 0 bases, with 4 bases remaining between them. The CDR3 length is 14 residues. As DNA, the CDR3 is TGCGCCAGCAGCTTGGGACTCTCCTACAATGAGCAGTTCTTC. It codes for CASSLGLSYNEQFF.

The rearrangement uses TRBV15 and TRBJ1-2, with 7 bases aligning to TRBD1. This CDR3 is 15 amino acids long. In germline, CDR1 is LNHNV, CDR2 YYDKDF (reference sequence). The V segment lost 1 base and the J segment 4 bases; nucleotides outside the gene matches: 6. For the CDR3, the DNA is TGTGCCACCAGCAGAGTAGACAGGGCGGGCTATGGCTACACCTTC. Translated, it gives CATSRVDRAGYGYTF.

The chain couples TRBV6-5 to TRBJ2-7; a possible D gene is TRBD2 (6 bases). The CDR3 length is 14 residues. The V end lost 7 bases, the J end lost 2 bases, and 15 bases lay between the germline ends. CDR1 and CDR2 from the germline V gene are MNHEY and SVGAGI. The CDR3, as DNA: TGTGCCAGCACTACCCCGGGAGCCCCCTACGAGCAGTACTTC. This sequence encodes CASTTPGAPYEQYF.

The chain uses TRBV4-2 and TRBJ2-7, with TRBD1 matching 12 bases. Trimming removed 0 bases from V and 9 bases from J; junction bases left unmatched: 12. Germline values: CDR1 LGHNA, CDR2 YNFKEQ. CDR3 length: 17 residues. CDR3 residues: CASSQELIAGTGGWQYF. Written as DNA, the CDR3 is TGTGCCAGCAGCCAAGAATTAATTGCTGGGACAGGGGGCTGGCAGTACTTC.

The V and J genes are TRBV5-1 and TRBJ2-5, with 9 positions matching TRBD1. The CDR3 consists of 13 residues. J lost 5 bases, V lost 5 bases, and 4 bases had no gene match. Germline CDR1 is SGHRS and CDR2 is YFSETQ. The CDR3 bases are TGCGCCAGCAGACCGGGACAGGGCGAGACCCAGTACTTC. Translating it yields CASRPGQGETQYF.

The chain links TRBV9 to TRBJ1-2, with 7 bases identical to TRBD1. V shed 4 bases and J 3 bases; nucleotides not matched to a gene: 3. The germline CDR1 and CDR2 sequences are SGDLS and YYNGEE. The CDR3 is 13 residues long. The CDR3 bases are TGTGCCAGCAGCCGGGACAGCCACTATGGCTACACCTTC. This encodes CASSRDSHYGYTF.

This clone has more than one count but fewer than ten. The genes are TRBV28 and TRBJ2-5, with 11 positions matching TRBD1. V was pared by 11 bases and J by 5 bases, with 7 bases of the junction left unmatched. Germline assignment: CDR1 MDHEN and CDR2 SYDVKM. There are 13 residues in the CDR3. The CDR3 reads CAGQGARVETQYF. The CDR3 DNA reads TGTGCCGGACAGGGGGCTAGGGTGGAGACCCAGTACTTC.

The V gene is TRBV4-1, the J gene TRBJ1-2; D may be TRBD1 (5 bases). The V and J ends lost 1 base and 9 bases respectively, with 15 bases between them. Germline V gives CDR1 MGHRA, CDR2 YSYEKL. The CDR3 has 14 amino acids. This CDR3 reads CASSQATGYSSYTF. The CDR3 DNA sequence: TGCGCCAGCAGCCAAGCCACAGGCTATTCTAGCTACACCTTC.

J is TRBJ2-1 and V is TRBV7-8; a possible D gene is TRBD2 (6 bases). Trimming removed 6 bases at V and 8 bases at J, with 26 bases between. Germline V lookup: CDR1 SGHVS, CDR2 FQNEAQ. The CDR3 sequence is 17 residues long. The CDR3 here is CASRRRVGAGTADEQFF. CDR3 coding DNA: TGTGCCAGCAGACGGCGGGTGGGCGCGGGAACGGCCGATGAGCAGTTCTTC.

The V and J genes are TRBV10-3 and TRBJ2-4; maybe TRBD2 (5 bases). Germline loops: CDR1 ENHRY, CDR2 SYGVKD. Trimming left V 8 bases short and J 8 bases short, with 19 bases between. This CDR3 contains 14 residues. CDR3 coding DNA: TGTGCCATCGCCCAGGAAGGGCCCGGGGACATTCAGTACTTC. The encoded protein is CAIAQEGPGDIQYF.

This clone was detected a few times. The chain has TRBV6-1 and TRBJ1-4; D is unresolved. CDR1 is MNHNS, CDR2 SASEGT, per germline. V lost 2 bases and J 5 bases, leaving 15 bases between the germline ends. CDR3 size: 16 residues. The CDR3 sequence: CASSEFLTILNEKLFF. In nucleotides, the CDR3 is TGTGCCAGCAGTGAATTCCTAACCATACTGAATGAAAAACTGTTTTTT.

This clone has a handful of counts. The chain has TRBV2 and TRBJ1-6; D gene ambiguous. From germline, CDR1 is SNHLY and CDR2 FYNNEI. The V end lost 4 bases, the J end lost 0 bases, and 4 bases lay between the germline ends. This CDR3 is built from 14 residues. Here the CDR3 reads CASSGSSYNSPLHF. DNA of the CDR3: TGTGCCAGCAGTGGGAGCTCCTATAATTCACCCCTCCACTTT.

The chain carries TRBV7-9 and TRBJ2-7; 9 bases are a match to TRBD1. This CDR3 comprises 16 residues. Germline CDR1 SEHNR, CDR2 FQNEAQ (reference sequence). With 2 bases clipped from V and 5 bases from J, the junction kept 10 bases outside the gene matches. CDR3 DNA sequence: TGTGCCAGCAGCTTATTACCGGGACAGGGTGGCCACGAGCAGTACTTC. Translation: CASSLLPGQGGHEQYF.

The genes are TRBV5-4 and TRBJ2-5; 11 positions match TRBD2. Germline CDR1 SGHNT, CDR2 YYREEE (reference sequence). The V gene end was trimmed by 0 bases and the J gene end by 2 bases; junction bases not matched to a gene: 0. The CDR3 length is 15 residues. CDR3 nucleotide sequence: TGTGCCAGCAGCTTGGTAGCGGGGGGGCAAGAGACCCAGTACTTC. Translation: CASSLVAGGQETQYF.

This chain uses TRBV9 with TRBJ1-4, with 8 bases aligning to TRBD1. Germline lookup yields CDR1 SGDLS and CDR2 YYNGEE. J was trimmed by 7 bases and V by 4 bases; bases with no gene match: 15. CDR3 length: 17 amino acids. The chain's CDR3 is CASSPSWGGTGSEKLFF. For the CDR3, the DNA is TGTGCCAGCAGCCCCAGTTGGGGGGGGACAGGCAGTGAAAAACTGTTTTTT.

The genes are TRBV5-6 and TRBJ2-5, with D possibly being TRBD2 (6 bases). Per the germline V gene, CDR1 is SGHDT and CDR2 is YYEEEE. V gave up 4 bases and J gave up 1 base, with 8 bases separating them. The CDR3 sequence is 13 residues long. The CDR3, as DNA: TGTGCCAGCAGCGAGGGAGGCCAAGAGACCCAGTACTTC. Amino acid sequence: CASSEGGQETQYF.

This CDR3 reads CASRNRPDEQFF. The CDR3 nucleotides read TGTGCCAGCAGGAACAGGCCCGATGAGCAGTTCTTC. The chain is built from TRBV6-6 and TRBJ2-1, with a possible D match to TRBD1 (5 bases). The CDR3 runs 12 residues. V was clipped by 6 bases and J by 8 bases, with 11 bases between them. Germline lookup yields CDR1 MNHNY and CDR2 SVGAGI (reference sequence).

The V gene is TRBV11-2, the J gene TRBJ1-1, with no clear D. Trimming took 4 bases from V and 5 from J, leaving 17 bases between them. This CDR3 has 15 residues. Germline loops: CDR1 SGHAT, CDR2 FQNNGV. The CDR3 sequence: CASSSGESRWTEAFF. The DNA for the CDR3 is TGTGCCAGCAGCTCAGGCGAGTCCCGGTGGACTGAAGCTTTCTTT. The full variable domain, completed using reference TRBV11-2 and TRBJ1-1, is EAGVAQSPRYKIIEKRQSVAFWCNPISGHATLYWYQQILGQGPKLLIQFQNNGVVDDSQLPKDRFSAERLKGVDSTLKIQPAKLEDSAVYLCASSSGESRWTEAFFGQGTRLTVV.

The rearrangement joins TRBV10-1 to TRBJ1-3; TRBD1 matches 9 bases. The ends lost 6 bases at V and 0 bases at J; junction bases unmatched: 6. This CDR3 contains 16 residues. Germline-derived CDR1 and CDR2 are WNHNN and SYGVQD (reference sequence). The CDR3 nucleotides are TGCGCCAGCAGAGACGACAGGGGGAGCTCTGGAAACACCATATATTTT. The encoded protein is CASRDDRGSSGNTIYF.